A single sample gave rise to the 8 T cell receptor beta chains below, sequenced in a study of T cell responses to AZD1222 COVID-19 vaccine. The data were produced by immunoSEQ multiplex PCR, yet TCRdb's version contains in-frame clones alone and is incomplete. The sample lists approximately 160,000 clones; about nine tenths were seen once. Sequences were derived from peripheral blood, sampled on day 0 of AZD1222 vaccination. The receptor set was obtained from an adult in good health.

V usage is TRBV11-2 and J usage is TRBJ2-1; 16 bases match TRBD2. With 6 bases clipped from V and 6 bases from J, the junction kept 5 bases outside the gene matches. The CDR3 contains 16 residues. Germline-derived CDR1 and CDR2 are SGHAT and FQNNGV. CDR3 sequence reads: CASRGTSGRVANEQFF. CDR3 sequence (DNA): TGTGCCAGCAGAGGGACTAGCGGGAGGGTGGCCAATGAGCAGTTCTTC.

J is TRBJ2-7 and V is TRBV5-4; possible D gene TRBD2, 5 bases. CDR3 size: 15 residues. Germline CDR1 is SGHNT and CDR2 is YYREEE (reference sequence). The V and J ends lost 0 bases and 2 bases respectively, with 12 bases between them. CDR3: CASSLASGLPYEQYF. For the CDR3, the DNA is TGTGCCAGCAGCTTGGCCTCGGGGTTGCCCTACGAGCAGTACTTC.

The chain uses TRBV6-1 and TRBJ2-7; 7 bases fit TRBD2. Germline CDR1 and CDR2: MNHNS and SASEGT. This CDR3 spans 15 amino acids. The junction had 8 bases not matched to a gene; V was cut back by 2 bases and J by 4 bases. The CDR3 is CASSEFGGSAYEQYF. The CDR3 region has the DNA TGTGCCAGCAGTGAATTCGGCGGGAGTGCATACGAGCAGTACTTC.

V gene TRBV5-6 combines with J gene TRBJ1-3; possibly TRBD1 for D (5 bases). Trimming took off 0 bases at V and 0 bases at J, with 10 bases between the two ends. The CDR3 consists of 16 residues. CDR1 is SGHDT and CDR2 is YYEEEE in the germline V gene. CDR3 protein: CASSLVGRSSGNTIYF. The CDR3 bases are TGTGCCAGCAGCTTGGTGGGACGGAGCTCTGGAAACACCATATATTTT.

This chain connects TRBV2 to TRBJ1-1, with no clear D. Trimming took 5 bases from V and 6 from J, leaving 7 bases between them. This CDR3 has 11 residues. Germline assignment: CDR1 SNHLY and CDR2 FYNNEI. The CDR3 bases are TGTGCCAGCAGTCCCACGGCTGAAGCTTTCTTT. Protein: CASSPTAEAFF.

The chain recombines TRBV6-2 or TRBV6-3 with TRBJ2-7, with D perhaps matching TRBD1 or TRBD2 (5 bases each). Germline CDR1 is MNHEY and CDR2 is SVGEGT. The V gene lost 6 bases and the J gene lost 3 bases, with 18 bases spanning the gap. There are 15 residues in the CDR3. CDR3 sequence reads: CASSAEGTAHYEQYF. CDR3 DNA sequence: TGTGCCAGCAGCGCCGAGGGGACGGCTCACTACGAGCAGTACTTC.

The V gene is TRBV7-2, the J gene TRBJ2-3; D is uncertain. The CDR3 has 13 residues. CDR1 and CDR2 (germline): SGHTA, FQGNSA. Trimming left V 2 bases short and J 6 bases short, with 9 bases between. CDR3 region: CASSLQVADTQYF. CDR3 coding DNA: TGTGCCAGCAGCTTACAGGTAGCCGATACGCAGTATTTT.

The chain employs TRBV2 and TRBJ2-1; D gene ambiguous. The germline V and J ends were trimmed by 5 bases and 9 bases, with 8 bases remaining between them. CDR3 size: 11 residues. CDR1 and CDR2 (germline): SNHLY, FYNNEI. CDR3 residues: CASSPYGEQFF. In DNA form, the CDR3 reads TGTGCCAGCAGTCCTTATGGTGAGCAGTTCTTC.